This TCR beta chain was identified in a study of CD8+ T cells in alopecia areata. About the study: Treated patients swallowed 5 to 10 mg of oral tofacitinib twice daily.

Findings of the study overall: Scalp and blood samples kept many expanded lesional clones throughout tofacitinib. Whether baseline CD8+ expansion is linked to response remains uncertain, given a single nonresponder. The study found higher clonality in lesional than normal scalp, especially in alopecia totalis/universalis.

The treatment here: oral pan-JAK inhibitor, 5-10 mg twice daily. This clone was detected only a few times. The antigen is undetermined. V lost 6 bases and J 10 bases, leaving 13 bases between the germline ends. Per germline, CDR1 MNHEY and CDR2 SVGAGI. The CDR3 is made up of 12 amino acids. The sequencing template was cDNA reverse transcribed from extracted RNA. TCRdb keeps only in-frame clones here, not all; method: immunoSEQ multiplex PCR. The sample shows some 180,000 clones, approximately 55% of them seen only once. The sequenced sample was CD8+ T cells sorted from blood, obtained at week 24, from a patient treated with tofacitinib. This receptor was obtained from a human donor with alopecia areata. The genes are TRBV6-5 and TRBJ2-4, with D unresolved. The CDR3 reads CASSSGLRIQYF. The DNA of the CDR3 is TGTGCCAGCAGCTCCGGGCTACGTATTCAGTACTTC.